These 29 T cell receptor beta chains were all obtained from the same sample, sequenced in a study of cytomegalovirus exposure and HLA in healthy donors. It was with 60 Vbeta and 13 Jbeta primers that the PCR ran. The data were produced by immunoSEQ multiplex PCR, yet TCRdb's version contains in-frame clones alone and is incomplete. The data contain about 130,000 clones, 70% to 85% of them singletons. The source material was PBMCs. The receptors originated from a man in his forties in good health and CMV-seropositive.

The chain combines TRBV7-6 with TRBJ1-1; a possible D gene is TRBD1 (6 bases). CDR3 length: 15 residues. The germline V gene has CDR1 SGHVS and CDR2 FNYEAQ. The V and J ends lost 5 bases and 5 bases respectively, with 18 bases between them. Here the CDR3 reads CASSPRAGVTTEAFF. CDR3 in DNA: TGTGCCAGCAGCCCTAGGGCAGGGGTAACGACTGAAGCTTTCTTT.

The chain links TRBV6-6 to TRBJ1-2, with D perhaps TRBD1 (5 bases). Germline assignment: CDR1 MNHNY and CDR2 SVGAGI (reference sequence). This CDR3 contains 13 residues. The V end lost 2 bases, the J end lost 2 bases, and 6 bases lay between the germline ends. Here the CDR3 reads CASSYGANYGYTF. CDR3 DNA: TGTGCCAGCAGTTACGGGGCGAACTATGGCTACACCTTC.

This chain uses TRBV11-2 with TRBJ2-5, with 8 bases fitting TRBD2. This CDR3 region has 16 residues. Germline loops: CDR1 SGHAT, CDR2 FQNNGV. Trimming cost V 1 base and J 5 bases; bases outside gene matches: 9. For the CDR3, the DNA is TGTGCCAGCAGCTTAGTCGGGACTAGTATTTATGAGACCCAGTACTTC. Amino acid sequence: CASSLVGTSIYETQYF.

The chain links TRBV19 to TRBJ1-1, with D perhaps TRBD1 (5 bases). Germline CDR1 is LNHDA and CDR2 is SQIVND (reference sequence). V gave up 2 bases and J gave up 5 bases, with 12 bases separating them. The CDR3 runs 14 residues. The chain's CDR3 is CASSINAGWTEAFF. The CDR3 DNA reads as TGTGCCAGTAGTATAAACGCAGGGTGGACTGAAGCTTTCTTT.

The rearrangement uses TRBV28 and TRBJ1-1; 9 positions match TRBD1. Germline-derived CDR1 and CDR2 are MDHEN and SYDVKM. CDR3 length: 14 residues. J was trimmed by 4 bases and V by 6 bases; bases with no gene match: 6. CDR3 DNA: TGTGCCAGCAGGATACAGGGGGCAAGCACTGAAGCTTTCTTT. Encoded protein: CASRIQGASTEAFF.

This clone has just a few counts. V is TRBV9 and J is TRBJ2-5; 9 bases map to TRBD1. The CDR3 has 15 residues. Germline trimming cut 3 bases from V and 5 bases from J; bases unmatched to any gene: 8. Germline-derived CDR1 and CDR2 are SGDLS and YYNGEE. The DNA for the CDR3 is TGTGCCAGCAGCGCTCGACAGGGGGAAGGGGAGACCCAGTACTTC. As protein: CASSARQGEGETQYF.

The V and J genes are TRBV7-2 and TRBJ2-2, with TRBD1 matching over 8 bases. Unmatched junction bases numbered 5, after V lost 6 bases and J lost 2 bases. The CDR3 length is 15 residues. The germline gives CDR1 SGHTA, CDR2 FQGNSA. CDR3 nucleotides: TGTGCCAGCAGTGGGACAGGAACAAACACCGGGGAGCTGTTTTTT. It is translated as CASSGTGTNTGELFF.

The chain combines TRBV10-1 with TRBJ2-7; 7 nucleotides match TRBD2. CDR3 length equals 16 residues. The germline V gene encodes CDR1 WNHNN and CDR2 SYGVQD (reference sequence). With 2 bases clipped from V and 0 bases from J, the junction kept 7 bases outside the gene matches. The DNA of the CDR3 is TGCGCCAGCAGTGAGGGTGGGGGGGACGGCTCCTACGAGCAGTACTTC. Amino acids: CASSEGGGDGSYEQYF.

This chain connects TRBV27 to TRBJ1-1; 8 nucleotides match TRBD1. The J segment lost 11 bases and the V segment lost 6 bases, leaving 5 bases of the junction unmatched. The CDR3 covers 11 residues. Germline loops: CDR1 MNHEY, CDR2 SMNVEV (reference sequence). The CDR3: CASRGQVGAFF. DNA for the CDR3: TGTGCCAGCAGGGGACAGGTGGGTGCTTTCTTT.

The rearrangement joins TRBV19 to TRBJ1-2, with 8 bases matching TRBD1. V lost 4 bases, J lost 1 base, and 8 bases stayed unmatched. The CDR3 is made up of 16 amino acids. CDR1 and CDR2 (germline): LNHDA, SQIVND (reference sequence). The DNA of the CDR3 is TGTGCCAGTAGTACCCGGGACAGGACTATTAACTATGGCTACACCTTC. Amino acid sequence: CASSTRDRTINYGYTF.

The genes are TRBV5-4 and TRBJ1-1; D remains unclear. Germline V lookup: CDR1 SGHNT, CDR2 YYREEE (reference sequence). The CDR3 contains 13 residues. V gave up 1 base and J gave up 7 bases, with 11 bases separating them. CDR3 sequence reads: CASSLLAGVEAFF. As DNA, the CDR3 is TGTGCCAGCAGCTTGTTGGCTGGAGTTGAAGCTTTCTTT.

The chain has TRBV5-1 and TRBJ1-2; 8 nucleotides align to TRBD1. The CDR3 spans 14 residues. From germline, CDR1 is SGHRS and CDR2 YFSETQ. V gave up 4 bases and J gave up 7 bases; unmatched junction bases: 9. CDR3 bases: TGCGCCAGCAGCCAGGACAGGGCCTACGGTGGCTACACCTTC. Translating gives CASSQDRAYGGYTF.

The CDR3 region has the DNA TGTGCCTGGACCCGAAACCCAGGTCGGAATTCACCCCTCCACTTT. Its translation is CAWTRNPGRNSPLHF. The J gene is TRBJ1-6, the V gene TRBV30; D call uncertain. This CDR3 spans 15 amino acids. V was pared by 4 bases and J by 7 bases, with 17 bases between. Germline V gives CDR1 GTSNPN, CDR2 SVGIG (reference sequence).

V and J are TRBV9 and TRBJ2-1, with no clear D. Trimming shortened V by 6 bases and J by 2 bases, and 15 bases separated the two germline ends. The CDR3 covers 15 residues. Germline loops: CDR1 SGDLS, CDR2 YYNGEE. The DNA for the CDR3 is TGTGCCAGCACCAATAGTGGTAACCCCTACAATGAGCAGTTCTTC. As protein: CASTNSGNPYNEQFF. Supplemented by reference TRBV9 and TRBJ2-1, the full variable domain reads DSGVTQTPKHLITATGQRVTLRCSPRSGDLSVYWYQQSLDQGLQFLIQYYNGEERAKGNILERFSAQQFPDLHSELNLSSLELGDSALYFCASTNSGNPYNEQFFGPGTRLTVL.

A single count supports this clone. V usage is TRBV23-1 and J usage is TRBJ1-2; 11 nucleotides match TRBD1. TRBV23-1 is assigned to the ORF class and has an uncertain function. The CDR3 is 13 residues long. Trimming took 6 bases from V and 9 from J; bases not matched to a gene: 6. The CDR3 region is CASRTGTGGSYTF. The CDR3 DNA reads TGCGCCAGCAGAACCGGGACAGGGGGAAGCTACACCTTC.

The J gene is TRBJ2-1, the V gene TRBV9; D possibly corresponds to TRBD1 (5 bases). Trimming shortened V by 4 bases and J by 4 bases, and 21 bases separated the two germline ends. CDR1 is SGDLS and CDR2 is YYNGEE in the germline V gene. This CDR3 has 17 amino acids. CDR3 nucleotides: TGTGCCAGCAGCTACGTAGTCGACAGCGACTTTTACAATGAGCAGTTCTTC. Protein: CASSYVVDSDFYNEQFF.

This clone was observed a few times. The chain recombines TRBV5-4 with TRBJ1-1; unclear D gene. Germline CDR1 reads SGHNT; CDR2 reads YYREEE (reference sequence). V was cut by 2 bases and J by 0 bases, with 14 bases left in between. The CDR3 has 16 residues. CDR3 loop: CASSFGGAAMNTEAFF. CDR3 in DNA: TGTGCCAGCAGCTTCGGAGGTGCAGCCATGAACACTGAAGCTTTCTTT.

The chain uses TRBV9 and TRBJ2-7, with 10 bases aligning to TRBD2. Germline lookup yields CDR1 SGDLS and CDR2 YYNGEE. After removal of 3 bases from V and 0 bases from J, the junction contained 6 bases not matched to a gene. The CDR3 covers 16 residues. The CDR3 sequence is CASSEKAGGSSYEQYF. CDR3 DNA: TGTGCCAGCAGCGAAAAAGCGGGAGGGAGCTCCTACGAGCAGTACTTC. Full variable domain (missing parts from reference TRBV9 and TRBJ2-7): DSGVTQTPKHLITATGQRVTLRCSPRSGDLSVYWYQQSLDQGLQFLIQYYNGEERAKGNILERFSAQQFPDLHSELNLSSLELGDSALYFCASSEKAGGSSYEQYFGPGTRLTVT.

In its sample, this clone was seen a few times. This chain joins TRBV6-5 and TRBJ2-7; D is undetermined. Germline values: CDR1 MNHEY, CDR2 SVGAGI. This CDR3 contains 12 residues. V was trimmed by 6 bases and J by 3 bases, leaving 9 bases between them. As DNA, the CDR3 is TGTGCCAGCAGCCTAGGAGACTACGAGCAGTACTTC. Encoded protein: CASSLGDYEQYF.

The chain carries TRBV18 and TRBJ1-5; the D is unclear. Germline V gene lookup returns CDR1 KGHSH and CDR2 LQKENI. The CDR3 is 17 amino acids. V lost 2 bases and J lost 4, with 18 bases in between. The CDR3 nucleotides read TGTGCCAGCTCACCAAGCCGGGTACTACAACAAAATCAGCCCCAGCATTTT. As protein: CASSPSRVLQQNQPQHF.

The genes are TRBV5-1 and TRBJ2-2; 8 bases line up with TRBD2. Germline CDR1 reads SGHRS; CDR2 reads YFSETQ. CDR3 size: 16 residues. V dropped 2 bases and J dropped 3; count of bases not matched to a gene: 6. Written as DNA, the CDR3 is TGCGCCAGCAGCTTTCTGTCAGCGGGAGACACCGGGGAGCTGTTTTTT. It encodes CASSFLSAGDTGELFF.

The genes are TRBV30 and TRBJ1-4; the D is unclear. This CDR3 is 12 amino acids long. Germline assignment: CDR1 GTSNPN and CDR2 SVGIG (reference sequence). V lost 5 bases and J lost 8, with 12 bases in between. In DNA, the CDR3 is TGTGCCTGGGGGCGGGGTGGCGAAAAACTGTTTTTT. Its translation: CAWGRGGEKLFF.

This sequence joins TRBV12-5 and TRBJ2-1, with 8 bases matching TRBD2. Germline trimming cut 6 bases from V and 2 bases from J; bases unmatched to any gene: 0. This CDR3 has 13 amino acids. In germline, CDR1 is LGHNT, CDR2 FRNRAP. The DNA for the CDR3 is TGTGCTAGTGGGGGACTAGCCTACAATGAGCAGTTCTTC. Translation: CASGGLAYNEQFF.

This sequence joins TRBV29-1 and TRBJ2-7; weak D call: TRBD1 (6 bases). Germline lookup yields CDR1 SQVTM and CDR2 ANQGSEA. This CDR3 spans 11 amino acids. Trimming took 6 bases from V and 4 from J, leaving 10 bases between them. CDR3: CSVPQGYEQYF. CDR3 nucleotide sequence: TGCAGCGTCCCCCAGGGGTACGAGCAGTACTTC.

The rearrangement links TRBV5-4 to TRBJ2-3; no clear D. V dropped 2 bases and J dropped 4 bases, with 5 bases sitting between them. Germline V gene lookup returns CDR1 SGHNT and CDR2 YYREEE (reference sequence). The length of the CDR3 is 12 residues. DNA for the CDR3: TGTGCCAGCAGCTTATCATCAGATACGCAGTATTTT. The encoded protein is CASSLSSDTQYF.

This clone was observed a handful of times. The chain has TRBV5-1 and TRBJ2-1; weak D call: TRBD2 (7 bases). The ends were cut back, 0 bases at V and 5 bases at J, with 18 bases in the middle. Per the germline V gene, CDR1 is SGHRS and CDR2 is YFSETQ. CDR3 length: 17 amino acids. In DNA form, the CDR3 reads TGCGCCAGCAGCTTGGATCTTGCGGGGGCCTGGAACAATGAGCAGTTCTTC. Translated, it gives CASSLDLAGAWNNEQFF.

The J gene is TRBJ1-2, the V gene TRBV9; a possible D gene is TRBD1 (6 bases). The germline V and J ends were trimmed by 4 bases and 7 bases, with 17 bases remaining between them. The CDR3 length is 14 residues. Germline V gene lookup returns CDR1 SGDLS and CDR2 YYNGEE. CDR3 protein: CASSLGTGLSGYTF. The CDR3 coding sequence is TGTGCCAGCAGCCTTGGTACAGGGTTAAGTGGCTACACCTTC.

V is TRBV9 and J is TRBJ2-1; no reliable D call. This CDR3 contains 13 residues. The germline V gene has CDR1 SGDLS and CDR2 YYNGEE. The germline V and J ends were trimmed by 0 bases and 2 bases, with 3 bases remaining between them. The CDR3 DNA follows: TGTGCCAGCAGCGTAGCGGCCTACAATGAGCAGTTCTTC. Translated, it gives CASSVAAYNEQFF.

This chain uses TRBV30 with TRBJ1-2; TRBD1 matches at 7 bases. This CDR3 region has 13 residues. Looked up from germline, CDR1 is GTSNPN and CDR2 is SVGIG (reference sequence). Trimming took 4 bases from V and 7 from J; bases not matched to a gene: 9. CDR3 in DNA: TGTGCCTGGAACAGGGGCGGGAGGAGTGGCTACACCTTC. It yields the protein CAWNRGGRSGYTF.